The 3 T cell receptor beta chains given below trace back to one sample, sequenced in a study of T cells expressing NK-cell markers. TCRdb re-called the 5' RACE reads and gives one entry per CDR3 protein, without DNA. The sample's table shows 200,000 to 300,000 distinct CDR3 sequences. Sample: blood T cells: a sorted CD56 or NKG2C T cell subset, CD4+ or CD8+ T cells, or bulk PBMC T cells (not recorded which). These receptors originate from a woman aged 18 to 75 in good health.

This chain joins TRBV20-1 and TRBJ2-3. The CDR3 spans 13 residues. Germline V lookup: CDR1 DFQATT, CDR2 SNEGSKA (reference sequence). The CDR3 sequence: CSARVVNSDTQYF.

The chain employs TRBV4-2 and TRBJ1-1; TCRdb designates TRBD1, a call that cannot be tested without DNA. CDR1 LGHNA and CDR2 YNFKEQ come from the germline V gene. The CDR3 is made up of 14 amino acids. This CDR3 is CASSRVGGNTEAFF.

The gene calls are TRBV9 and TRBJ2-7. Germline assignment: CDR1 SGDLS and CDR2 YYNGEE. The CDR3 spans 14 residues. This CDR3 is CASSVGQSTYEQYF.